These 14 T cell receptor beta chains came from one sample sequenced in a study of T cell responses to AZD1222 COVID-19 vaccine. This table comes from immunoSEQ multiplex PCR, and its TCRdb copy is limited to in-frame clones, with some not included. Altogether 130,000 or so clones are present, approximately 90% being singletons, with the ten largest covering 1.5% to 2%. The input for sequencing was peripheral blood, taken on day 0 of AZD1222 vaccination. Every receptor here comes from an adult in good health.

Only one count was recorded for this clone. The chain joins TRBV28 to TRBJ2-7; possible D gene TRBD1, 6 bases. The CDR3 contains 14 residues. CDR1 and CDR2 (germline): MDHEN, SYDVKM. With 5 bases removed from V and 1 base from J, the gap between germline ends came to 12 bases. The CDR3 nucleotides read TGTGCCAGCAGTCACAGGGCGTTTTCCTACGAGCAGTACTTC. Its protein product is CASSHRAFSYEQYF.

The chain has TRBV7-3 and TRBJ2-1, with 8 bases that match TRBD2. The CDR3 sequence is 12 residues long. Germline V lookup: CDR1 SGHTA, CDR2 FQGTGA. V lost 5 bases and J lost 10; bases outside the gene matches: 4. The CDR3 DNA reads TGTGCCAGCAGCCGACCTAGCGGGGAGCAGTTCTTC. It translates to CASSRPSGEQFF.

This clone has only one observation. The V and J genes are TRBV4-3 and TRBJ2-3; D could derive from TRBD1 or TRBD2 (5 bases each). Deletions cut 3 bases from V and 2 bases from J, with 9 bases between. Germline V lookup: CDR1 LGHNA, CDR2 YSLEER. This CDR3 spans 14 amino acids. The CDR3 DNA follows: TGCGCCAGCAGCCAGGGGGATTACACAGATACGCAGTATTTT. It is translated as CASSQGDYTDTQYF.

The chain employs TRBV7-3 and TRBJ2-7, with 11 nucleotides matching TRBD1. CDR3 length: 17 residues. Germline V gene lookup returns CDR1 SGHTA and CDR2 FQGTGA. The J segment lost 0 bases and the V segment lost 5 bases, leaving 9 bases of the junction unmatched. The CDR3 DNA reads TGTGCCAGCAGCCCGGGGACAGGGGGGCTCAGCTCCTACGAGCAGTACTTC. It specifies CASSPGTGGLSSYEQYF.

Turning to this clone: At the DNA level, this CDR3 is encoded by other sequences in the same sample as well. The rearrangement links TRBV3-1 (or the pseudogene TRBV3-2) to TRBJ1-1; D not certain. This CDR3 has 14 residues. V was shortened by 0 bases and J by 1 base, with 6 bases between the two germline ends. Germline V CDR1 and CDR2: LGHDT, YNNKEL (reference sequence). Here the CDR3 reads CASSQDLPNTEAFF. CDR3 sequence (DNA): TGTGCCAGCAGCCAAGATCTCCCGAACACTGAAGCTTTCTTT.

The CDR3 sequence: CASSKQGNNSPLHF. The CDR3 DNA reads as TGTGCCAGTAGTAAACAGGGTAATAATTCACCCCTCCACTTT. This rearrangement joins TRBV19 to TRBJ1-6; D may be TRBD1 (6 bases). The CDR3 is 14 residues long. V lost 4 bases and J lost 5, with 9 bases in between. CDR1 LNHDA and CDR2 SQIVND come from the germline V gene (reference sequence).

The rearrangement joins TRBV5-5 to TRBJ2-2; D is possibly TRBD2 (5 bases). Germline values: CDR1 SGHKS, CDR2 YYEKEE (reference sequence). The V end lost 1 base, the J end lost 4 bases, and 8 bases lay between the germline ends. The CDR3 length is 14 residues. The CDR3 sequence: CASSLRTATGELFF. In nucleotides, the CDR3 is TGTGCCAGCAGCTTGAGGACTGCCACCGGGGAGCTGTTTTTT.

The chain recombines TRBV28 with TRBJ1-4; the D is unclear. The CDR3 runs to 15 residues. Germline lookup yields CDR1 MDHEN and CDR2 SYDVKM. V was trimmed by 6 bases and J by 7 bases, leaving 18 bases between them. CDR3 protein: CASSWRLGEGEKLFF. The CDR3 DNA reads TGTGCCAGCAGCTGGAGGCTGGGTGAGGGTGAAAAACTGTTTTTT.

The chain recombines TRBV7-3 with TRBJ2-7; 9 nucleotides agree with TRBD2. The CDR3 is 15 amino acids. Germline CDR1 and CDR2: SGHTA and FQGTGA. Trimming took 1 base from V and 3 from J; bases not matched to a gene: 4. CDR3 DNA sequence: TGTGCCAGCAGCTTAAATAGCGGGGGACACTACGAGCAGTACTTC. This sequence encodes CASSLNSGGHYEQYF.

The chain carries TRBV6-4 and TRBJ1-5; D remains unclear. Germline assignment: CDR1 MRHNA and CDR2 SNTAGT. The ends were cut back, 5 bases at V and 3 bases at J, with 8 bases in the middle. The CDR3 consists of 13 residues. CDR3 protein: CASSLGFNQPQHF. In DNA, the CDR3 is TGTGCCAGCAGTCTCGGTTTCAATCAGCCCCAGCATTTT.

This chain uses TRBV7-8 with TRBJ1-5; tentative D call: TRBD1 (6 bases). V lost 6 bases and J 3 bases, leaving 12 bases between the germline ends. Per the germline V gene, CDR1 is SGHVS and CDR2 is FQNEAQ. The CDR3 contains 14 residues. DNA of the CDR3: TGTGCCAGCAGGATAGGGGGGGCCAATCAGCCCCAGCATTTT. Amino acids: CASRIGGANQPQHF.

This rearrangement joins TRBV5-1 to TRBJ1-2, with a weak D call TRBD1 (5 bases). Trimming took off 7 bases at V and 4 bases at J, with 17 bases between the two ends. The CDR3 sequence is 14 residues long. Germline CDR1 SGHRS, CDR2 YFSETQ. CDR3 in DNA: TGCGCCAGCCATCCCGACGGGGCCTCCTATGGCTACACCTTC. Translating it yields CASHPDGASYGYTF.

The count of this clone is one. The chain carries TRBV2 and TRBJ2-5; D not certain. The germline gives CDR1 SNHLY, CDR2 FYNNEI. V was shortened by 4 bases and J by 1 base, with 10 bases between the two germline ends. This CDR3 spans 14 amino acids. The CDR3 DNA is TGTGCCAGCAGTGTGTTGGGATCCCAAGAGACCCAGTACTTC. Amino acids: CASSVLGSQETQYF.

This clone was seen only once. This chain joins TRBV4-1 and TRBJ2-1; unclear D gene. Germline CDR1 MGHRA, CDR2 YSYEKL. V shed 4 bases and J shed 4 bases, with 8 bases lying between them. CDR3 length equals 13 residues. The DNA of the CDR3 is TGCGCCAGCAGCCCTTTGGGGTACAATGAGCAGTTCTTC. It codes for CASSPLGYNEQFF.